This TCR beta chain was found in a study of blood T cells in healthy people across ages. Study conclusions and caveats: There were more naive CD4+ cells and higher diversity in long-lived donors than in aged donors. Since the PBMCs were unsorted, naive and antigen-experienced cells could not be conclusively compared.

Comments on this clonotype: Its target is unknown.

Total RNA extracted from each sample amounted to at least 6 micrograms. The CDR3 spans 14 residues. Alongside a J-beta primer mix, a sample-barcoded 5' primer served in a second PCR lasting about 7 to 11 cycles. The template-switch adaptor, which had 12 random nucleotides, put a tag on each cDNA molecule. From the 5' RACE reads, TCRdb called clonotypes with MiXCR, one entry per CDR3 protein. The sample holds over 1.5 million distinct CDR3 sequences, around half seen once. This clonotype was sampled from a woman aged 40 to 50 in good health. The chain is built from TRBV12-3 or TRBV12-4 and TRBJ2-1, with 8 bases that match TRBD2. Matching the DNA end better, TRBJ2-7 makes the J call doubtful. Sequencing was done on a sample of blood. CDR3 in DNA: TGTGCCAGCAGTTCGGGGGGGCCTGGTAATGAGCAGTACTTC. It codes for CASSSGGPGNEQYF.